This T cell receptor (beta chain) was sequenced during a study of blood T cell repertoires in COVID-19. On the study more broadly: The analysed material was cDNA or gDNA that came from T cells, B-cell-depleted T cells, or PBMCs.

This clone was picked up a small number of times. Sequenced by immunoSEQ multiplex PCR; TCRdb stores in-frame clones only, minus some. This table holds around 190,000 clones, roughly 82% found once. The CDR3 has 14 residues. V lost 4 bases, J lost 0 bases, and 9 bases lay in between. CDR1 and CDR2 from the germline V gene are SGHRS and YFSETQ. The sequenced sample was peripheral blood. The clonotype originates from a human donor in a cohort sampled during active COVID-19. The chain has TRBV5-1 and TRBJ2-3; a possible D gene is TRBD1 (6 bases). The CDR3 spells CASSRGTSTDTQYF. In DNA form, the CDR3 reads TGCGCCAGCAGCCGAGGGACAAGCACAGATACGCAGTATTTT.